Following are 19 T cell receptor beta chains from one sample sequenced in a study of cytomegalovirus exposure and HLA in healthy donors. PCR was performed using 60 Vbeta and 13 Jbeta primers. Some clones are missing from TCRdb's copy, which holds only in-frame ones; the method was immunoSEQ multiplex PCR. The sample has 160,000 or so clones; 80% to 90% are singletons. Sequenced sample: PBMCs. The receptors come from a woman in her late teens or twenties in good health and CMV-seronegative.

This chain connects TRBV5-4 to TRBJ1-5; TRBD1 aligns across 11 bases. V lost 4 bases and J lost 4; bases outside the gene matches: 1. CDR3 length equals 14 residues. Germline assignment: CDR1 SGHNT and CDR2 YYREEE (reference sequence). This CDR3 is CASSRDRGNQPQHF. Here the CDR3 DNA reads TGTGCCAGCAGCAGGGACAGGGGGAATCAGCCCCAGCATTTT.

V usage is TRBV2 and J usage is TRBJ2-3, with 7 positions matching TRBD1. The CDR3 sequence is 16 residues long. Germline lookup yields CDR1 SNHLY and CDR2 FYNNEI. Germline trimming cut 11 bases from V and 0 bases from J; bases unmatched to any gene: 14. CDR3 in amino acids: CARPSAGGISTDTQYF. In nucleotides, the CDR3 is TGTGCCCGCCCGTCCGCAGGGGGTATTAGCACAGATACGCAGTATTTT.

The V call is TRBV15, the J call TRBJ2-7, with 7 bases fitting TRBD1. The CDR3 totals 14 residues. Germline V gene lookup returns CDR1 LNHNV and CDR2 YYDKDF (reference sequence). V lost 5 bases and J lost 4; bases outside the gene matches: 8. The chain's CDR3 is CATSPTGSRYEQYF. CDR3 nucleotides: TGTGCCACCAGCCCGACAGGGTCTAGGTACGAGCAGTACTTC.

CDR3 nucleotides: TGTGCCAGCAGTTCCGACGGGGGCTATGGCTACACCTTC. This gives the protein CASSSDGGYGYTF. V gene TRBV6-4 combines with J gene TRBJ1-2, with D possibly being TRBD1 (5 bases). The germline V and J ends were trimmed by 5 bases and 4 bases, with 11 bases remaining between them. CDR1 is MRHNA, CDR2 SNTAGT, per germline. This CDR3 is built from 13 residues.

The rearrangement joins TRBV6-5 to TRBJ2-7; the match to TRBD2 covers 7 bases. The V gene's germline CDR1 is MNHEY and CDR2 SVGAGI. CDR3 length: 13 amino acids. After removal of 8 bases from V and 1 base from J, the junction contained 5 bases not matched to a gene. The CDR3 loop is CASGREGSYEQYF. CDR3 nucleotide sequence: TGTGCCAGCGGTAGGGAGGGGTCCTACGAGCAGTACTTC.

V is TRBV7-7 and J is TRBJ2-2; D is unclear. The CDR3 has 14 residues. From germline, CDR1 is SSHAT and CDR2 FNYEAQ (reference sequence). The V end lost 2 bases, the J end lost 2 bases, and 6 bases lay between the germline ends. Here the CDR3 reads CASSLQDNTGELFF. The CDR3 bases are TGTGCCAGCAGCTTACAGGATAACACCGGGGAGCTGTTTTTT. Full variable domain (outside the CDR3, taken from reference TRBV7-7 and TRBJ2-2): GAGVSQSPRYKVTKRGQDVTLRCDPISSHATLYWYQQALGQGPEFLTYFNYEAQPDKSGLPSDRFSAERPEGSISTLTIQRTEQRDSAMYRCASSLQDNTGELFFGEGSRLTVL.

This chain connects TRBV7-9 to TRBJ1-1; D is perhaps TRBD1 (6 bases). The CDR3 covers 13 residues. V was shortened by 5 bases and J by 10 bases, with 17 bases between the two germline ends. From germline, CDR1 is SEHNR and CDR2 FQNEAQ (reference sequence). The CDR3 loop is CASSPEGGLRAFF. In nucleotides, the CDR3 is TGTGCCAGCAGCCCAGAGGGGGGGCTGCGAGCTTTCTTT. Combining the CDR3 with reference TRBV7-9 and TRBJ1-1 gives the whole variable domain DTGVSQNPRHKITKRGQNVTFRCDPISEHNRLYWYRQTLGQGPEFLTYFQNEAQLEKSRLLSDRFSAERPKGSFSTLEIQRTEQGDSAMYLCASSPEGGLRAFFGQGTRLTVV.

The chain uses TRBV19 and TRBJ2-6; TRBD2 might be the D (6 bases). This CDR3 is 16 amino acids long. Germline CDR1 is LNHDA and CDR2 is SQIVND (reference sequence). With 8 bases removed from V and 4 bases from J, the gap between germline ends came to 18 bases. CDR3 sequence reads: CASGGLAAVGANVLTF. In DNA, the CDR3 is TGTGCCAGTGGAGGGTTAGCAGCTGTGGGGGCCAACGTCCTGACTTTC. Full variable domain (outside the CDR3, taken from reference TRBV19 and TRBJ2-6): DGGITQSPKYLFRKEGQNVTLSCEQNLNHDAMYWYRQDPGQGLRLIYYSQIVNDFQKGDIAEGYSVSREKKESFPLTVTSAQKNPTAFYLCASGGLAAVGANVLTFGAGSRLTVL.

The V gene is TRBV7-8, the J gene TRBJ1-5; a weak D match, TRBD1 (6 bases). The CDR3 sequence is 14 residues long. The germline V and J ends were trimmed by 2 bases and 4 bases, with 9 bases remaining between them. Germline values: CDR1 SGHVS, CDR2 FQNEAQ. The CDR3 spells CASSLTRGNQPQHF. The CDR3 nucleotides read TGTGCCAGCAGCTTAACGAGGGGGAATCAGCCCCAGCATTTT.

This clone appeared a few times. The V gene is TRBV27, the J gene TRBJ1-4, with 7 nucleotides matching TRBD1. The CDR3 contains 13 residues. Germline assignment: CDR1 MNHEY and CDR2 SMNVEV (reference sequence). The V segment lost 10 bases and the J segment 2 bases; nucleotides outside the gene matches: 4. This CDR3 reads CATSGGTNEKLFF. For the CDR3, the DNA is TGTGCCACCTCAGGGGGTACTAATGAAAAACTGTTTTTT.

The chain is built from TRBV27 and TRBJ2-4; 8 bases are a match to TRBD1. V dropped 8 bases and J dropped 6; count of bases not matched to a gene: 3. This CDR3 has 12 residues. Germline assignment: CDR1 MNHEY and CDR2 SMNVEV (reference sequence). CDR3 region: CASGQGLNIQYF. The CDR3 DNA follows: TGTGCCAGCGGACAGGGTCTAAACATTCAGTACTTC.

This clone occurred a few times. V is TRBV19 and J is TRBJ1-4, with 8 bases aligning to TRBD1. CDR3 length equals 15 residues. V trimming: 6 bases; J trimming: 0 bases; junction bases outside the gene matches: 3. Germline V gene sequence: CDR1 LNHDA, CDR2 SQIVND (reference sequence). The CDR3 loop reads CASRDRASTNEKLFF. As DNA, the CDR3 is TGTGCCAGTAGGGACAGGGCCTCAACTAATGAAAAACTGTTTTTT.

This chain connects TRBV29-1 to TRBJ2-7; 11 nucleotides line up with TRBD2. The CDR3 covers 16 residues. Per germline, CDR1 SQVTM and CDR2 ANQGSEA. V shed 1 base and J 5 bases; nucleotides not matched to a gene: 10. Here the CDR3 DNA reads TGCAGCGTTGAAGGGGCCCTAGCGGGAGGAATCCACGAGCAGTACTTC. Encoded protein: CSVEGALAGGIHEQYF.

The chain is built from TRBV6-4 and TRBJ2-1; 14 bases align to TRBD2. CDR3 length equals 14 residues. Germline V gene data show CDR1 as MRHNA and CDR2 as SNTAGT. V trimming: 3 bases; J trimming: 8 bases; junction bases outside the gene matches: 0. The CDR3: CASSEGLAGDEQFF. The CDR3 nucleotides read TGTGCCAGCAGTGAGGGACTAGCGGGAGATGAGCAGTTCTTC.

This chain links TRBV29-1 with TRBJ1-6; D unclear. This CDR3 contains 13 residues. V gave up 6 bases and J gave up 11 bases, with 17 bases separating them. Germline CDR1 reads SQVTM; CDR2 reads ANQGSEA. The CDR3 DNA follows: TGCAGCGTCTTACCCTCGACACGGCCACCCCTCCACTTT. This translates into CSVLPSTRPPLHF. The whole variable domain, remainder taken from reference TRBV29-1 and TRBJ1-6, is SAVISQKPSRDICQRGTSLTIQCQVDSQVTMMFWYRQQPGQSLTLIATANQGSEATYESGFVIDKFPISRPNLTFSTLTVSNMSPEDSSIYLCSVLPSTRPPLHFGNGTRLTVT.

The chain joins TRBV5-1 to TRBJ1-2; TRBD1 matches 10 bases. This CDR3 has 16 amino acids. J lost 8 bases, V lost 4 bases, and 14 bases had no gene match. The germline CDR1 and CDR2 sequences are SGHRS and YFSETQ. CDR3 protein: CASSRTAGQGNSGYTF. CDR3 coding DNA: TGCGCCAGCAGCCGTACCGCGGGACAGGGGAATTCAGGCTACACCTTC. The whole variable domain, remainder taken from reference TRBV5-1 and TRBJ1-2, is KAGVTQTPRYLIKTRGQQVTLSCSPISGHRSVSWYQQTPGQGLQFLFEYFSETQRNKGNFPGRFSGRQFSNSRSEMNVSTLELGDSALYLCASSRTAGQGNSGYTFGSGTRLTVV.

A single count supports this clone. V is TRBV2 and J is TRBJ2-1, with TRBD1 matching over 8 bases. This CDR3 contains 14 residues. Germline V CDR1 and CDR2: SNHLY, FYNNEI. V lost 5 bases and J lost 6; bases outside the gene matches: 6. CDR3 in DNA: TGTGCCAGCAGTCCGAGGACAGGGCTCAATGAGCAGTTCTTC. This codes for CASSPRTGLNEQFF.

This rearrangement joins TRBV25-1 to TRBJ2-5; 7 bases match TRBD2. V dropped 4 bases and J dropped 9; count of bases not matched to a gene: 14. The CDR3 length is 15 residues. Looked up from germline, CDR1 is MGHDK and CDR2 is SYGVNS. The CDR3 is CASSVASGPYSAQYF. As DNA, the CDR3 is TGTGCCAGCAGTGTGGCTAGCGGTCCGTATTCCGCCCAGTACTTC. Full variable domain (remainder filled in from reference TRBV25-1 and TRBJ2-5): EADIYQTPRYLVIGTGKKITLECSQTMGHDKMYWYQQDPGMELHLIHYSYGVNSTEKGDLSSESTVSRIRTEHFPLTLESARPSHTSQYLCASSVASGPYSAQYFGPGTRLLVL.

This clone was counted once. The chain is built from TRBV16 and TRBJ1-4; 10 bases are a match to TRBD1. The CDR3 is made up of 19 amino acids. J was trimmed by 2 bases and V by 4 bases; bases with no gene match: 13. From germline, CDR1 is KGHSY and CDR2 FQNENV. CDR3 DNA: TGTGCCAGCAGCCTAGAAATACCTCGGGGACAGGGGACTAATGAAAAACTGTTTTTT. This sequence encodes CASSLEIPRGQGTNEKLFF.